The entry below describes one T cell receptor beta chain. V lost 5 bases, J lost 10 bases, and 20 bases lay in between. The CDR3 has 14 amino acids. Germline V gene lookup returns CDR1 SEHNR and CDR2 FQNEAQ (reference sequence). PCR amplification relied on 60 Vbeta primers (plus 13 Jbeta primers). TCRdb's copy holds only in-frame clones and misses some; the assay was immunoSEQ multiplex PCR. This sample yields about 52,000 clones, of which 73% are seen a single time; roughly 2.9% belongs to the top ten. The data belong to a study of cytomegalovirus exposure and HLA in healthy donors. Sequencing was carried out using PBMCs. This clonotype originated in a man younger than 35 in good health and CMV-seronegative. The chain has TRBV7-9 and TRBJ1-1; D not certain. CDR3 sequence: CASSRGLSHSPAFF. CDR3 nucleotides: TGTGCCAGCAGCCGCGGACTGTCTCATTCCCCAGCTTTCTTT.